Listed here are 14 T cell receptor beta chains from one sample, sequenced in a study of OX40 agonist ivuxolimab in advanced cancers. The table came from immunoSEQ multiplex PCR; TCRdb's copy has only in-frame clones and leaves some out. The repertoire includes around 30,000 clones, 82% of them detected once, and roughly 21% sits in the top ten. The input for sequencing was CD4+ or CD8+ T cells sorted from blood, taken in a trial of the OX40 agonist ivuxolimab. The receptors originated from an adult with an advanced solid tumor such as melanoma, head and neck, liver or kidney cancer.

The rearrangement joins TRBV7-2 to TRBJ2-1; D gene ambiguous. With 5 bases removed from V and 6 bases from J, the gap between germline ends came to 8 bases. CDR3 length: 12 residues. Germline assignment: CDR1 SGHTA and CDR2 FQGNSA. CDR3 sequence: CASSRPSNEQFF. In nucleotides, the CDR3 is TGTGCCAGCAGCAGGCCCAGCAATGAGCAGTTCTTC.

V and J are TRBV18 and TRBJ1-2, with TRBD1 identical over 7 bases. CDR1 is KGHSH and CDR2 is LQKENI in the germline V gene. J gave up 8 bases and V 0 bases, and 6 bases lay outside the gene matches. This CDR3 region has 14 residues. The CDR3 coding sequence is TGTGCCAGCTCACCACCGACCCCAGGGGGAGGCTACACCTTC. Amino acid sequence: CASSPPTPGGGYTF.

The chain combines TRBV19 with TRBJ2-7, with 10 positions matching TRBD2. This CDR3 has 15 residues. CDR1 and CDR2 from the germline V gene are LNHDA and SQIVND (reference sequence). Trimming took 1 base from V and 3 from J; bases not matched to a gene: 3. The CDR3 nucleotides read TGTGCCAGTAGTATAGGGGCTAGCGGGGGCTACGAGCAGTACTTC. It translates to CASSIGASGGYEQYF.

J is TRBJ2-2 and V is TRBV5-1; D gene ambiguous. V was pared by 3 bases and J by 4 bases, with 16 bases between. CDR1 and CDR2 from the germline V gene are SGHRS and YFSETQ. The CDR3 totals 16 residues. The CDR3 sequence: CASSSNSGRTTGELFF. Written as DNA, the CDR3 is TGCGCCAGCAGCTCCAACAGTGGACGGACCACCGGGGAGCTGTTTTTT.

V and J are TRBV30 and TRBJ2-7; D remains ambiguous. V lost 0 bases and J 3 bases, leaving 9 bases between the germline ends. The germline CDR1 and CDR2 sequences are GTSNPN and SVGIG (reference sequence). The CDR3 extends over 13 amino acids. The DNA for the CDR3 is TGTGCCTGGAGTGTAAGTGATTACTACGAGCAGTACTTC. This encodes CAWSVSDYYEQYF.

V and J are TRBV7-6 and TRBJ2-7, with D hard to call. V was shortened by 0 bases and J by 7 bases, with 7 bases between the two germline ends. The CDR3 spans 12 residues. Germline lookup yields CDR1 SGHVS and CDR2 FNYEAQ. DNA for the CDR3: TGTGCCAGCAGCTTAGCGTTCCAGGAGCAGTACTTC. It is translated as CASSLAFQEQYF. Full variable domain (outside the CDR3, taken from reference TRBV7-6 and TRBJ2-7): GAGVSQSPRYKVTKRGQDVALRCDPISGHVSLYWYRQALGQGPEFLTYFNYEAQQDKSGLPNDRFSAERPEGSISTLTIQRTEQRDSAMYRCASSLAFQEQYFGPGTRLTVT.

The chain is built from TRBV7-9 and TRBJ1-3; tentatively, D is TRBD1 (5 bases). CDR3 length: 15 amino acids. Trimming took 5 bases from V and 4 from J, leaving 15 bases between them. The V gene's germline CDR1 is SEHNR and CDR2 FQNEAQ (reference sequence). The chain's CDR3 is CASSRFRAGGNTIYF. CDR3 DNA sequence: TGTGCCAGCAGCCGCTTCCGGGCAGGGGGAAACACCATATATTTT.

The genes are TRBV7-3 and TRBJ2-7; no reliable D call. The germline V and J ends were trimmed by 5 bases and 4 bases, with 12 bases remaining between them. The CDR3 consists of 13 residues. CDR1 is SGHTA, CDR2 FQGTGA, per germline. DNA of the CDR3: TGTGCCAGCAGCCCAGAGCCCATTTACGAGCAGTACTTC. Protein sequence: CASSPEPIYEQYF.

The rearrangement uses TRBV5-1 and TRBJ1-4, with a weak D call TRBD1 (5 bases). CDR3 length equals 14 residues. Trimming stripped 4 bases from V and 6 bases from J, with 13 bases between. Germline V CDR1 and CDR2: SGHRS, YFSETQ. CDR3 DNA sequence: TGCGCCAGCAGCACCCGGGACCGGGATGAAAAACTGTTTTTT. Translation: CASSTRDRDEKLFF.

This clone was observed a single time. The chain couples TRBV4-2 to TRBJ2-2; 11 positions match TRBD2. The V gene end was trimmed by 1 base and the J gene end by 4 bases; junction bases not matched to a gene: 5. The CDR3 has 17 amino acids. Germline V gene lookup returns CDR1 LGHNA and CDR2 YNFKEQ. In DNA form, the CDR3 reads TGTGCCAGCAGCCAAGCTAGCGGGAGGTCGGGCACCGGGGAGCTGTTTTTT. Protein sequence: CASSQASGRSGTGELFF.

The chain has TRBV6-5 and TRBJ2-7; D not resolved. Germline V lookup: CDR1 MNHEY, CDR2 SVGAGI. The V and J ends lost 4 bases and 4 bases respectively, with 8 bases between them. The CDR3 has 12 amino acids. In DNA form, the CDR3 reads TGTGCCAGCAGTTCGTCACTTTACGAGCAGTACTTC. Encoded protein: CASSSSLYEQYF.

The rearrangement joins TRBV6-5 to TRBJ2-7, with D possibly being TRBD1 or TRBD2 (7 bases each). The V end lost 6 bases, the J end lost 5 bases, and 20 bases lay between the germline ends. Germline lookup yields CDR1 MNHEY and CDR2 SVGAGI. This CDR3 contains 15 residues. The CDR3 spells CASRPHDREGHEQYF. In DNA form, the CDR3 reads TGTGCCAGCAGACCCCATGACAGGGAGGGGCACGAGCAGTACTTC.

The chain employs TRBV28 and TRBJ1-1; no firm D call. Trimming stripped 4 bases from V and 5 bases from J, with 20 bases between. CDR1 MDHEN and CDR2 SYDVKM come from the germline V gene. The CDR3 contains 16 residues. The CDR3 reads CASSSRGSYRSTEAFF. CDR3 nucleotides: TGTGCCAGCAGTTCCCGAGGATCTTACAGATCAACTGAAGCTTTCTTT. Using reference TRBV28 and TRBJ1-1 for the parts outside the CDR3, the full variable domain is DVKVTQSSRYLVKRTGEKVFLECVQDMDHENMFWYRQDPGLGLRLIYFSYDVKMKEKGDIPEGYSVSREKKERFSLILESASTNQTSMYLCASSSRGSYRSTEAFFGQGTRLTVV.

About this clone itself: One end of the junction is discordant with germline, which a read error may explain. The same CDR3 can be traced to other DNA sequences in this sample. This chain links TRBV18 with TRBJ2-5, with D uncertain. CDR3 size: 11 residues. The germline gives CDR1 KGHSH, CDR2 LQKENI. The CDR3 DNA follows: TGTGCCAGCTCCCCACAAGAGACCCAGTACTTC. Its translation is CASSPQETQYF.